This T cell receptor beta chain is drawn from a study of shared T cell receptors in the human thymus. CDR3 size: 16 residues. V lost 0 bases to trimming and J lost 0 bases, with 10 bases between them. Germline assignment: CDR1 SGHRS and CDR2 YFSETQ. Data came from immunoSEQ multiplex PCR; TCRdb stores just in-frame clones and leaves some out. This table has 55,000 to 75,000 clones, about 95% appearing once. J is TRBJ1-3 and V is TRBV5-1; tentatively, D is TRBD1 (5 bases). This TCR was recovered from a human donor. Material for sequencing was thymocytes. The CDR3 protein is CASSLARGYSGNTIYF. DNA for the CDR3: TGCGCCAGCAGCTTGGCCCGGGGCTACTCTGGAAACACCATATATTTT.